The rows below give T cell receptor beta chains drawn from one sample of a study of OX40 agonist ivuxolimab in advanced cancers. The protocol was immunoSEQ multiplex PCR, while the TCRdb copy is restricted to in-frame clones and leaves out a portion. The sample consists of about 64,000 clones, approximately 80% of them appearing once. Material: CD4+ or CD8+ T cells sorted from blood, obtained in a trial of the OX40 agonist ivuxolimab. Receptors were obtained from an adult with an advanced solid tumor such as melanoma, head and neck, liver or kidney cancer. CDR3s include the opening cysteine and the closing phenylalanine or tryptophan. A D gene is named only where the DNA matches it firmly. Part of the rows lack a size; the others show once, few, many or a class for expanded clones.

j_call | v_call | clone_size | d_call | cdr3_aa | cdr3_nt
TRBJ1-1 | TRBV27 | medium-sized | - | CASSFQGGNTEAFF | TGTGCCAGCAGTTTTCAGGGTGGGAACACTGAAGCTTTCTTT
TRBJ1-1 | TRBV2 | - | - | CASRMSRNTEAFF | TGTGCCAGCAGAATGAGTCGGAACACTGAAGCTTTCTTT
TRBJ2-2 | TRBV5-1 | - | - | CASSRMVEGGTGELFF | TGCGCCAGCAGCCGGATGGTGGAGGGTGGCACCGGGGAGCTGTTTTTT
TRBJ1-6 | TRBV5-1 | - | - | CASSFSGADNSPLHF | TGCGCCAGCAGCTTTTCGGGGGCGGATAATTCACCCCTCCACTTT
TRBJ2-2 | TRBV11-1 | - | TRBD2 | CASSLELAGAVNTGELFF | TGTGCCAGCAGCTTAGAGCTAGCGGGGGCCGTGAACACCGGGGAGCTGTTTTTT
TRBJ1-2 | TRBV5-1 | - | TRBD1 | CASSLAGTQGDGYTF | TGCGCCAGCAGCTTGGCCGGCACCCAGGGGGATGGCTACACCTTC
TRBJ2-2 | TRBV7-3 | once | TRBD1 | CASSPGDRRGELFF | TGTGCCAGCAGCCCAGGGGACAGGCGCGGGGAGCTGTTTTTT
TRBJ1-2 | TRBV6-1 | - | - | CASSEARQGSIYGYTF | TGTGCCAGCAGTGAAGCACGGCAGGGGAGTATCTATGGCTACACCTTC
TRBJ1-5 | TRBV27 | - | TRBD1 | CASSPTGQGEGQPQHF | TGTGCCAGCAGCCCGACCGGACAGGGTGAAGGACAGCCCCAGCATTTT
TRBJ1-2 | TRBV7-9 | - | TRBD1 | CASSYRTGDFTRHNYGYTF | TGTGCCAGCAGCTATAGGACAGGGGACTTTACCCGCCATAACTATGGCTACACCTTC
TRBJ1-2 | TRBV19 | - | - | CASSIAGGNYGYTF | TGTGCCAGTAGTATCGCGGGTGGTAACTATGGCTACACCTTC
TRBJ1-3 | TRBV4-3 | - | - | CASSQVGGPSGNTIYF | TGCGCCAGCAGCCAAGTCGGCGGTCCCTCTGGAAACACCATATATTTT
TRBJ2-7 | TRBV7-9 | - | - | CASSPDRSSYEQYF | TGTGCCAGCAGCCCCGACAGGAGCTCCTACGAGCAGTACTTC
TRBJ1-3 | TRBV4-3 | - | - | CASSRRLSLGGNTIYF | TGCGCCAGCAGCCGCCGGTTGAGTCTGGGTGGAAACACCATATATTTT
TRBJ2-1 | TRBV2 | - | - | CASRTGAAIIDEQFF | TGTGCCAGTAGGACGGGCGCAGCTATAATCGATGAGCAGTTCTTC
TRBJ1-2 | TRBV6-1 | - | - | CASSEPESYGYTF | TGTGCCAGCAGTGAACCAGAATCCTATGGCTACACCTTC
TRBJ2-3 | TRBV4-3 | - | - | CASSPPGFGTRQQYF | TGCGCCAGCAGCCCCCCGGGGTTCGGGACCCGACAACAGTATTTT
TRBJ2-1 | TRBV19 | once | - | CASSTGTSGLEQFF | TGTGCCAGTAGTACCGGGACCAGCGGGTTGGAGCAGTTCTTC
TRBJ1-1 | TRBV11-2 | - | - | CASSLEEDTTEAFF | TGTGCCAGCAGCTTAGAGGAGGACACCACTGAAGCTTTCTTT
TRBJ2-7 | TRBV5-1 | - | - | CASLLSPGLSYEQYF | TGCGCCAGTCTTCTTTCCCCCGGACTCTCCTACGAGCAGTACTTC
TRBJ1-2 | TRBV6-5 | - | TRBD1 | CASRRDRANYGYTF | TGTGCCAGCAGACGGGACAGAGCTAACTATGGCTACACCTTC
TRBJ2-6 | TRBV7-2 | few | - | CASSPQATAGANVLTF | TGTGCCAGCAGCCCCCAGGCAACAGCTGGGGCCAACGTCCTGACTTTC
TRBJ2-7 | TRBV5-1 | - | - | CASSQLGEQYF | TGCGCCAGCAGCCAGCTAGGCGAGCAGTACTTC
TRBJ1-2 | TRBV4-1 | - | TRBD1 | CASSQPGQAYGYTF | TGCGCCAGCAGCCAACCGGGACAGGCTTATGGCTACACCTTC
TRBJ2-6 | TRBV19 | - | - | CASRIGAHSGANVLTF | TGTGCCAGTAGGATTGGGGCCCACTCTGGGGCCAACGTCCTGACTTTC
TRBJ1-5 | TRBV5-1 | few | - | CASSPAGTINQPQHF | TGCGCCAGCAGCCCCGCAGGGACAATAAATCAGCCCCAGCATTTT
TRBJ1-4 | TRBV10-3 | - | - | CAIRESTNEKLFF | TGTGCCATCAGGGAATCAACTAATGAAAAACTGTTTTTT
TRBJ2-7 | TRBV5-5 | - | TRBD1 | CASSQLLDRVYEQYF | TGTGCCAGCAGCCAACTCCTGGACAGGGTCTACGAGCAGTACTTC
TRBJ2-5 | TRBV7-6 | - | - | CASSLAQETQYF | TGTGCCAGCAGCTTAGCCCAAGAGACCCAGTACTTC
TRBJ2-3 | TRBV30 | - | TRBD2 | CAWRLAGGRDTQYF | TGTGCCTGGAGACTCGCTGGCGGGAGAGATACGCAGTATTTT
TRBJ1-1 | TRBV7-9 | few | - | CASSLGETAMNTEAFF | TGTGCCAGCAGCTTAGGGGAGACAGCTATGAACACTGAAGCTTTCTTT
TRBJ2-7 | TRBV5-5 | - | TRBD1 | CASSWNRGDDSYEQYF | TGTGCCAGCAGCTGGAACAGGGGGGATGATTCCTACGAGCAGTACTTC
TRBJ1-5 | TRBV4-2 | - | - | CASSQGGANQPQHF | TGTGCCAGCAGCCAAGGGGGAGCAAATCAGCCCCAGCATTTT
TRBJ2-6 | TRBV19 | - | - | CASSTRGSPSGANVLTF | TGTGCCAGTAGTACAAGGGGTTCCCCTTCTGGGGCCAACGTCCTGACTTTC
TRBJ2-1 | TRBV19 | - | - | CASTRTGNEQFF | TGTGCCAGTACCAGGACGGGCAATGAGCAGTTCTTC
TRBJ1-3 | TRBV6-5 | - | - | CASSYQRSGNTIYF | TGTGCCAGCAGTTACCAGAGGAGTGGAAACACCATATATTTT
TRBJ1-3 | TRBV6-9 | - | - | CASSYGLKNSGNTIYF | TGTGCCAGCAGTTATGGGCTGAAAAACTCTGGAAACACCATATATTTT
TRBJ2-3 | TRBV5-4 | - | TRBD1 | CASSETGKSTDTQYF | TGTGCCAGCAGCGAGACAGGGAAAAGCACAGATACGCAGTATTTT
TRBJ2-7 | TRBV5-1 | few | TRBD2 | CASSRETSGRGEQYF | TGCGCCAGCAGCCGGGAAACTAGCGGGAGGGGGGAGCAGTACTTC
TRBJ2-3 | TRBV15 | - | TRBD2 | CATTELSGRHTQYF | TGTGCCACCACAGAACTAAGCGGGAGGCATACGCAGTATTTT
TRBJ2-3 | TRBV29-1 | - | - | CSGRVHTDTQYF | TGCAGCGGACGGGTACACACAGATACGCAGTATTTT
TRBJ2-7 | TRBV6-5 | - | TRBD2 | CASRWTSGLPYEQYF | TGTGCCAGCAGATGGACTAGCGGGTTACCCTACGAGCAGTACTTC
TRBJ2-7 | TRBV6-1 | - | TRBD2 | CASSEFSGSSYEQYF | TGTGCCAGCAGTGAATTTAGCGGGAGCTCCTACGAGCAGTACTTC
TRBJ2-7 | TRBV5-1 | - | - | CASSLARATPSYEQYF | TGCGCCAGCAGCTTGGCCCGGGCTACCCCCTCCTACGAGCAGTACTTC
TRBJ2-7 | TRBV7-2 | few | TRBD1 | CASSYTGAYEQYF | TGTGCCAGCAGCTACACAGGGGCCTACGAGCAGTACTTC
TRBJ2-5 | TRBV7-6 | - | - | CASSLSETQYF | TGTGCCAGCAGCTTATCGGAGACCCAGTACTTC
TRBJ2-7 | TRBV15 | - | TRBD2 | CATSWGLVGSEQYF | TGTGCCACCAGCTGGGGACTAGTTGGAAGCGAGCAGTACTTC
TRBJ1-1 | TRBV6-5 | - | TRBD1 | CASSARQGTSEAFF | TGTGCCAGCAGTGCGAGACAGGGGACTAGTGAAGCTTTCTTT
TRBJ2-3 | TRBV11-3 | - | - | CASSSWARDTALRTDTQYF | TGTGCCAGCAGCTCCTGGGCCCGGGACACCGCTCTTCGCACAGATACGCAGTATTTT
TRBJ2-5 | TRBV5-1 | - | - | CASSSILYQETQYF | TGCGCCAGCAGCTCCATACTGTACCAAGAGACCCAGTACTTC
TRBJ2-1 | TRBV19 | once | TRBD1 | CASSIMATGINTNEQFF | TGTGCCAGTAGTATTATGGCGACAGGGATCAACACCAATGAGCAGTTCTTC
TRBJ1-4 | TRBV18 | once | - | CASSPLAGRANEKLFF | TGTGCCAGCTCACCACTTGCCGGAAGGGCTAATGAAAAACTGTTTTTT